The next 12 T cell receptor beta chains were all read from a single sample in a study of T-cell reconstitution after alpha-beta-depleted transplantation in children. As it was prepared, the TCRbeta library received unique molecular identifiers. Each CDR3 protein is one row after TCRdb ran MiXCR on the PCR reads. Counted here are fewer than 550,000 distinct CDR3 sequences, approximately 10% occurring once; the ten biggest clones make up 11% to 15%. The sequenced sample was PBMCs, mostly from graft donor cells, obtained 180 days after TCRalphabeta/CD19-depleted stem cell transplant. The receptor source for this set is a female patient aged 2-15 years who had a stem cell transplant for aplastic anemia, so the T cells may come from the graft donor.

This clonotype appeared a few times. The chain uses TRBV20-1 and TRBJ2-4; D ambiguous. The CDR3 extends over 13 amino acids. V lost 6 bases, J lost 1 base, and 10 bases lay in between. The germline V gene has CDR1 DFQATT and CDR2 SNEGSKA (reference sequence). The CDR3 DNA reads TGCAGTGCCCCTCAGATTGCCAAAAACATTCAGTACTTC. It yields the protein CSAPQIAKNIQYF.

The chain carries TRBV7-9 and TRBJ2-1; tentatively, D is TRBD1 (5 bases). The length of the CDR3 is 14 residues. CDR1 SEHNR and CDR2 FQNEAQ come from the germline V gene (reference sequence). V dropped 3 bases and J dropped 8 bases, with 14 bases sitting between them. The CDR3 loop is CASSFPQRGDEQFF. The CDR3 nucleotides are TGTGCCAGCAGCTTCCCTCAAAGGGGCGATGAGCAGTTCTTC.

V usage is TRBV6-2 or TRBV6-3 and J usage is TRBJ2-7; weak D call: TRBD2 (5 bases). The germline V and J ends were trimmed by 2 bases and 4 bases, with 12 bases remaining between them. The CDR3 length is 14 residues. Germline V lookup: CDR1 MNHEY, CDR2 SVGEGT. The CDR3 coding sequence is TGTGCCAGCAGTTACGAGGGCACGGCGTACGAGCAGTACTTC. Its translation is CASSYEGTAYEQYF.

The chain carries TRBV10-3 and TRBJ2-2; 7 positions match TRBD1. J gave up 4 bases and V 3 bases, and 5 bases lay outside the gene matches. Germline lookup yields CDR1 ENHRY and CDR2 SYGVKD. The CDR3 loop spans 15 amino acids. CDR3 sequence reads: CAISEGTDSTGELFF. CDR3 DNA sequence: TGTGCCATCAGTGAAGGGACAGACTCCACCGGGGAGCTGTTTTTT.

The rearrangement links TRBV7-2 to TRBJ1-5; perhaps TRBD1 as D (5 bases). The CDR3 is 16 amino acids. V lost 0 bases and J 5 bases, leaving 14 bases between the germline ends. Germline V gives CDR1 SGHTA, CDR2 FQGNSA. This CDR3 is CASSLARQGGDQPQHF. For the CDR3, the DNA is TGTGCCAGCAGCTTAGCGCGCCAGGGAGGGGATCAGCCCCAGCATTTT.

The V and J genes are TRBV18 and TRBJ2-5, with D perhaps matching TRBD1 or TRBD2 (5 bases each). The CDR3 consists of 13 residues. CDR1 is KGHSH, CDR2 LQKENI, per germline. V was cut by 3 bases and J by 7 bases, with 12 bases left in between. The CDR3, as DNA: TGTGCCAGCTCACCGGGGACCGATGGGACCCAGTACTTC. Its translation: CASSPGTDGTQYF. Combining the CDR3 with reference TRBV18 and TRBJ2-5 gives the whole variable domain NAGVMQNPRHLVRRRGQEARLRCSPMKGHSHVYWYRQLPEEGLKFMVYLQKENIIDESGMPKERFSAEFPKEGPSILRIQQVVRGDSAAYFCASSPGTDGTQYFGPGTRLLVL.

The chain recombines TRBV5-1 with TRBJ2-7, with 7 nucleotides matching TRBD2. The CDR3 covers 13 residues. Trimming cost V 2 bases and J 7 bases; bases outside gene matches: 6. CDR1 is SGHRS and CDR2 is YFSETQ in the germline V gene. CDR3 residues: CASSFSGEGEQYV. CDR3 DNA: TGCGCCAGCAGCTTCTCTGGGGAGGGAGAGCAGTACGTC.

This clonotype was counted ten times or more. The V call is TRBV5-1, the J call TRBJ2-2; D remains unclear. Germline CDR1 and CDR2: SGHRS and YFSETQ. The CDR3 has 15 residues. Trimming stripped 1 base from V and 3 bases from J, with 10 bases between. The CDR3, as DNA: TGCGCCAGCAGCTTGAGAGGAAGGGACACCGGGGAGCTGTTTTTT. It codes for CASSLRGRDTGELFF.

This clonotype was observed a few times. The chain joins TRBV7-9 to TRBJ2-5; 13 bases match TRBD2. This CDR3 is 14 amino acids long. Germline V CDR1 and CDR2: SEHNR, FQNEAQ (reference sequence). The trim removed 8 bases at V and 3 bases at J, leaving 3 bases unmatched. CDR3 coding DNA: TGTGCCAGCGGAGGGACTAGCGGGAAAGAGACCCAGTACTTC. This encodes CASGGTSGKETQYF.

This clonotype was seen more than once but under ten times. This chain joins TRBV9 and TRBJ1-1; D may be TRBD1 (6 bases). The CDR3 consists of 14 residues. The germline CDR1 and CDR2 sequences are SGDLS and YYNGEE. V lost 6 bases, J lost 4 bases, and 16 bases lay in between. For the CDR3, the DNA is TGTGCCAGCAACTTTCAGGGGCGCGGCACTGAAGCTTTCTTT. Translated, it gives CASNFQGRGTEAFF.

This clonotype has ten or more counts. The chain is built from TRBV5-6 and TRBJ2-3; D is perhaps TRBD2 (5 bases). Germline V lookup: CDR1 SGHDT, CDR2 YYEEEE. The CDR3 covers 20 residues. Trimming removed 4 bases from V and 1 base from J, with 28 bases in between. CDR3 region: CASSGRGGGRRQEGTDTQYF. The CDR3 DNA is TGTGCCAGCAGCGGCCGCGGTGGAGGAAGAAGGCAAGAGGGCACAGATACGCAGTATTTT.

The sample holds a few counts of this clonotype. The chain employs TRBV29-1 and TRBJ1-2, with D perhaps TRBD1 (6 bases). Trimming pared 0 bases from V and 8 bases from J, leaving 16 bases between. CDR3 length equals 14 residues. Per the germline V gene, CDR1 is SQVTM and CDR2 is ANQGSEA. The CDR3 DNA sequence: TGCAGCGTTGAAGAAAGGACAGCCGGTGGCGGCTACACCTTC. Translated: CSVEERTAGGGYTF.